The rows below give T cell receptor beta chains drawn from one sample of a study of T cell changes during pregnancy in multiple sclerosis. Assay: immunoSEQ multiplex PCR; the TCRdb copy retains only in-frame clones and omits some. Among under 95,000 clones, about nine tenths were seen once, and the ten largest hold less than 2%. Sequencing was performed on peripheral blood, taken after pregnancy. The receptors shown here come from a female donor in good health, enrolled as a control in a pregnancy study. Each CDR3 is given with its conserved first and last residue. The D gene is left open where the match is weak. Size tells how often a clone was seen (once, few, many) or the class of an expanded clone, and some rows leave it out.

D,V,J,size,DNA,CDR3
TRBD2,TRBV5-5,TRBJ2-3,NA,TGTGCCAGCAGCTCCGGGACTAGGGGAGATACGCAGTATTTT,CASSSGTRGDTQYF
NA,TRBV7-7,TRBJ1-4,NA,TGTGCTAGCAGCTTAGGGCAGGGCCAAAATGAAAAACTGTTTTTT,CASSLGQGQNEKLFF
NA,TRBV5-1,TRBJ2-5,NA,TGCGCCAGCTCTCAGGGGTGGTTAATAATGGGGACCAAAGAGACCCAGTACTTC,CASSQGWLIMGTKETQYF
TRBD1,TRBV19,TRBJ1-4,few,TGTGCCAGTACCGACAGGGTTATTGAAAAACTGTTTTTT,CASTDRVIEKLFF
TRBD1,TRBV5-1,TRBJ1-5,NA,TGCGCCAGCAGCGTCGGACAGGTTTGTGGGGTTAAAGTTCCTTACAATCAGCCCCAGCATTTT,CASSVGQVCGVKVPYNQPQHF
TRBD1,TRBV7-9,TRBJ1-1,NA,TGTGCCAGCAGCACGACAGGGGTCACTGAAGCTTTCTTT,CASSTTGVTEAFF
NA,TRBV4-3,TRBJ2-2,NA,TGCGCCAGCAGCCAAGATCTGGGGCCAGCGAACACCGGGGAGCTGTTTTTT,CASSQDLGPANTGELFF
NA,TRBV6-1,TRBJ1-3,NA,TGTGCCACCGCTCGTAGCTCTGGAAACACCATATATTTT,CATARSSGNTIYF
TRBD2,TRBV5-6,TRBJ2-1,NA,TGTGCCAGCAGCAGCGGGGGGCCGGGGGAGCAGTTCTTC,CASSSGGPGEQFF
NA,TRBV7-6,TRBJ1-6,NA,TGTGCCAGCAGCCCACGATGGTCTAGCTCCTATAATTCACCCCTCCACTTT,CASSPRWSSSYNSPLHF
TRBD2,TRBV29-1,TRBJ2-1,NA,TGCAGCGTTGTTGGCGGGGGGACCTTGGGCGAAAATGAGCAGTTCTTC,CSVVGGGTLGENEQFF
TRBD1,TRBV19,TRBJ1-3,once,TGTGCCAGTACCGGGGACAGTCTTGGTGGAAACACCATATATTTT,CASTGDSLGGNTIYF
TRBD1,TRBV5-6,TRBJ2-3,NA,TGTGCCAGCAGCTTGGGGACAGGTACGCAGTATTTT,CASSLGTGTQYF
NA,TRBV5-4,TRBJ2-1,NA,TGTGCCAGCAGCTTGGTCGGGAGCCCGAACAATGAGCAGTTCTTC,CASSLVGSPNNEQFF
NA,TRBV28,TRBJ1-3,NA,TGTGCCAGCACCGGACAAACACGAGGCTCTGGAAACACCATATATTTT,CASTGQTRGSGNTIYF
NA,TRBV28,TRBJ1-6,NA,TGTGCCAGCAGATCACAGGTTAATAATTCACCCCTCCACTTT,CASRSQVNNSPLHF
NA,TRBV6-6,TRBJ2-5,NA,TGTGCCAGCAGCCTAGGACAGAATAAAGAGACCCAGTACTTC,CASSLGQNKETQYF
NA,TRBV2,TRBJ1-4,NA,TGTGCCAGCAGCGCCCCCGGGCAGGGGCGTGAAAAACTGTTTTTT,CASSAPGQGREKLFF
NA,TRBV7-8,TRBJ1-5,NA,TGTGCCAGCAGCCCAACTAGGGCAAATCAGCCCCAGCATTTT,CASSPTRANQPQHF
NA,TRBV19,TRBJ1-5,NA,TGTGCCAGTAGTACAGGGCCCGGCAATCAGCCCCAGCATTTT,CASSTGPGNQPQHF
TRBD1,TRBV6-6,TRBJ1-4,NA,TGTGCCAGCAGGACAGGGGGCGAAAAACTGTTTTTT,CASRTGGEKLFF
TRBD1,TRBV6-5,TRBJ1-1,NA,TGTGCCAGCAGCCGACAGGGAAACACTGAAGCTTTCTTT,CASSRQGNTEAFF
TRBD1,TRBV6-5,TRBJ1-1,once,TGTGCCAGCAGAACCCCAGGGGGGCACCCTGAAGCTTTCTTT,CASRTPGGHPEAFF
TRBD1,TRBV18,TRBJ1-6,NA,TGTGCCAGCTCACCACTTGGAACAGGGGCTATCTCCTATAATTCACCCCTCCACTTT,CASSPLGTGAISYNSPLHF
TRBD1,TRBV28,TRBJ2-7,NA,TGTGCCAGCAGTCCCCGACAGGGTAGGGGATACGAGCAGTACTTC,CASSPRQGRGYEQYF
NA,TRBV5-1,TRBJ2-1,NA,TGCGCCAGCAGCACAGACCCACCCTACAATGAGCAGTTCTTC,CASSTDPPYNEQFF
NA,TRBV19,TRBJ1-1,few,TGTGCCAGTAGTATCCGGGGGACTGAAGCTTTCTTT,CASSIRGTEAFF
TRBD1,TRBV10-3,TRBJ2-7,NA,TGTGCCATCAAACTCGGGACAGGGATCCTCCACGAGCAGTACTTC,CAIKLGTGILHEQYF
TRBD2,TRBV4-3,TRBJ2-1,once,TGCGCCAGCAGCCAAGTTTTGCTAGCGGGGAATGAGCAGTTCTTC,CASSQVLLAGNEQFF
NA,TRBV6-5,TRBJ1-1,NA,TGTGCCAGCAGTCAATTCAGGGGCCATTTTGAAGCTTTCTTT,CASSQFRGHFEAFF
TRBD1,TRBV7-2,TRBJ2-3,NA,TGTGCCAGCAGCTTAGGGGTGAGGGACAGGAGTACAGATACGCAGTATTTT,CASSLGVRDRSTDTQYF
NA,TRBV7-9,TRBJ1-4,NA,TGTGCCAGCAGCTTGGACAGAAACCCGAATGAAAAACTGTTTTTT,CASSLDRNPNEKLFF
NA,TRBV7-8,TRBJ2-7,NA,TGTGCCAGCAGCTTAGTCGGTGTTTACGTGCAGTACTTC,CASSLVGVYVQYF
NA,TRBV6-6,TRBJ1-5,NA,TGTGCCAGCAGTTACGCAGGGAACAATCAGCCCCAGCATTTT,CASSYAGNNQPQHF
NA,TRBV5-5,TRBJ1-3,NA,TGTGCCAGCAGCAAACCCCCGGACACCATATATTTT,CASSKPPDTIYF
NA,TRBV9,TRBJ2-3,NA,TGTGCCAGCAGCGCCCCCGACGGACAGTCGGCCACAGATACGCAGTATTTT,CASSAPDGQSATDTQYF
NA,TRBV28,TRBJ1-4,NA,TGTGCCAGCAGTTTAATGGGATCTGGGAGTGAAAAACTGTTTTTT,CASSLMGSGSEKLFF
TRBD1,TRBV5-1,TRBJ1-1,NA,TGCGCCAGCAGCTTGGACCCCGGGACAGGGGGTGAAGCTTTCTTT,CASSLDPGTGGEAFF
TRBD1,TRBV30,TRBJ2-2,NA,TGTGCCTCGGGACAGGCTAGGACCGGGGAGCTGTTTTTT,CASGQARTGELFF
TRBD1,TRBV18,TRBJ1-2,NA,TGTGCCAGCTCACCCACGCGACCCCGTGACAGGGGATATAACTATGGCTACACCTTC,CASSPTRPRDRGYNYGYTF
TRBD1,TRBV7-8,TRBJ1-2,few,TGTGCCAGCAGCGTTCTATCCGGGACAGGGAGTGGAGGCTACACCTTC,CASSVLSGTGSGGYTF
NA,TRBV11-2,TRBJ1-2,NA,TGTGCCAGCAGCCCTTTCCCAGGGGCAAACTATGGCTACACCTTC,CASSPFPGANYGYTF
NA,TRBV25-1,TRBJ2-5,NA,TGTGCCAGCAGTGAAGTAGGGGGCCGGGGGCAAGAGACCCAGTACTTC,CASSEVGGRGQETQYF
NA,TRBV23-1,TRBJ2-5,NA,TGCGCCAGCAGTCTCTACGCCAGGGTCGGTTCGGAGACCCAGTACTTC,CASSLYARVGSETQYF
TRBD2,TRBV27,TRBJ2-7,once,TGTGCCAGCAGGCCGACTAGCGGGTCCTACGAGCAGTACTTC,CASRPTSGSYEQYF